These T cell receptor beta chains were read from a single sample in a study of blood T cell repertoires in COVID-19. The data were produced by immunoSEQ multiplex PCR, yet TCRdb's version contains in-frame clones alone and is incomplete. The table includes tens of thousands of clones, 87% detected once. Sample: peripheral blood. Receptor source: a woman in her sixties with COVID-19, enrolled during active disease. Each CDR3 is given with its conserved first and last residue. A D gene is named only where the DNA matches it firmly. The size entry is marked missing in some rows and otherwise reads once, few, many or a size class.

TRBV19	NA	TRBJ2-7	TRBD1	CASQGQGYEQYF	TGTGCCAGCCAGGGACAGGGTTACGAGCAGTACTTC
TRBV10-2	NA	TRBJ1-1	NA	CASQDLMGYAEAFF	TGCGCCAGCCAAGACTTAATGGGTTACGCTGAAGCTTTCTTT
TRBV10-2	few	TRBJ2-1	TRBD2	CASRKREASYNEQFF	TGCGCCAGCAGGAAGCGGGAGGCCTCTTACAATGAGCAGTTCTTC
TRBV30	NA	TRBJ1-5	TRBD1	CAWSAGTAKNQPQHF	TGTGCCTGGAGTGCCGGGACAGCAAAAAATCAGCCCCAGCATTTT
TRBV30	few	TRBJ2-7	NA	CAWRAADREGEQYF	TGTGCCTGGAGGGCAGCGGACCGGGAAGGGGAGCAGTACTTC
TRBV21-1	NA	TRBJ1-2	NA	CASSKVTRTGDLCYGYTF	TGTGCCAGCAGCAAAGTTACAAGGACAGGGGATCTTTGCTATGGCTACACCTTC
TRBV7-9	NA	TRBJ2-2	NA	CASSLMADTGELFF	TGTGCCAGCAGCTTAATGGCAGACACCGGGGAGCTGTTTTTT
TRBV20-1	NA	TRBJ1-1	NA	CSAARGTEAFF	TGCAGTGCTGCCCGGGGGACTGAAGCTTTCTTT
TRBV11-1	NA	TRBJ2-2	TRBD2	CASSLQAGVETGELFF	TGTGCCAGCAGCTTACAAGCGGGAGTTGAGACCGGGGAGCTGTTTTTT
TRBV19	NA	TRBJ2-2	NA	CASSSVANTGELFF	TGTGCCAGTAGCTCTGTTGCGAACACCGGGGAGCTGTTTTTT
TRBV10-3	NA	TRBJ2-7	TRBD1	CAISEPGQGLLYEQYF	TGTGCCATCAGTGAGCCGGGACAGGGGCTCTTATACGAGCAGTACTTC
TRBV7-6	few	TRBJ2-7	NA	CASSLGEPHSSSYEQYF	TGTGCCAGCAGCTTAGGTGAACCGCACAGTAGCTCCTACGAGCAGTACTTC
TRBV4-1	NA	TRBJ2-2	TRBD1	CASRIGDRDTGELFF	TGCGCCAGCAGGATTGGTGACAGGGACACCGGGGAGCTGTTTTTT
TRBV5-6	NA	TRBJ2-5	TRBD2	CASSRWTSGTQYF	TGTGCCAGCAGCCGTTGGACTAGCGGTACCCAGTACTTC
TRBV6-5	NA	TRBJ2-7	TRBD1	CASVLSGGASYEQYF	TGTGCCAGCGTACTCTCAGGGGGCGCATCATACGAGCAGTACTTC
TRBV4-1	once	TRBJ1-2	TRBD1	CASSPGQGWGYTF	TGCGCCAGCAGCCCCGGACAGGGGTGGGGCTACACCTTC
TRBV7-9	NA	TRBJ2-7	TRBD1	CASTPGQGYEQYF	TGTGCCAGCACCCCGGGACAGGGGTACGAGCAGTACTTC
TRBV19	few	TRBJ1-1	NA	CASINFGGGTEAFF	TGTGCCAGTATCAACTTCGGGGGAGGCACTGAAGCTTTCTTT
TRBV28	NA	TRBJ1-2	TRBD1	CASRRQGALGGYTF	TGTGCCAGCAGAAGACAGGGGGCGCTAGGTGGCTACACCTTC
TRBV19	NA	TRBJ1-1	NA	CASSLRGLRTEAFF	TGTGCCAGTAGTCTCCGGGGACTGCGCACTGAAGCTTTCTTT
TRBV6-5	NA	TRBJ2-7	NA	CASLRTDSYEQYF	TGTGCCAGCCTAAGAACGGACAGCTACGAGCAGTACTTC
TRBV27	NA	TRBJ2-6	TRBD1	CASSFRTGSSSGANVLTF	TGTGCCAGCAGTTTCCGGACAGGGTCTAGCTCTGGGGCCAACGTCCTGACTTTC
TRBV30	NA	TRBJ1-2	NA	CAWSRSWRDYGYTF	TGTGCCTGGAGTCGATCGTGGAGGGACTATGGCTACACCTTC
TRBV28	NA	TRBJ2-1	TRBD2	CASSRGSSGSNEQFF	TGTGCCAGCAGCCGAGGGTCTAGCGGGAGTAATGAGCAGTTCTTC
TRBV30	NA	TRBJ1-2	NA	CAWMGGNGYTF	TGTGCCTGGATGGGGGGAAATGGCTACACCTTC
TRBV29-1	NA	TRBJ2-7	NA	CSVAGHYEQYF	TGCAGCGTAGCGGGTCATTACGAGCAGTACTTC
TRBV24-1	NA	TRBJ2-2	TRBD1	CATSEPGQGTGELFF	TGTGCCACCAGTGAGCCGGGACAGGGGACGGGGGAGCTGTTTTTT
TRBV19	NA	TRBJ1-1	TRBD1	CASSIESGLTGTGRRWTEAFF	TGTGCCAGTAGTATAGAATCCGGGCTTACCGGGACAGGGAGACGTTGGACTGAAGCTTTCTTT
TRBV6-5	NA	TRBJ1-1	NA	CASRTRTEAFF	TGTGCCAGCAGGACACGCACTGAAGCTTTCTTT